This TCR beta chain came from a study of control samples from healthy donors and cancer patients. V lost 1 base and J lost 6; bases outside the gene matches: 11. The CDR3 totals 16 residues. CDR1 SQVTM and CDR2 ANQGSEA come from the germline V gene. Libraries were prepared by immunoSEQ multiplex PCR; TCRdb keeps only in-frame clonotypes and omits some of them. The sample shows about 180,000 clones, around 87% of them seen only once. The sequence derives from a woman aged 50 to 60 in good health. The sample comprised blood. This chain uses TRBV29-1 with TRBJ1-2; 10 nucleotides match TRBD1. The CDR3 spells CSVEVLRTGGFNGYTF. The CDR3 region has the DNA TGCAGCGTTGAAGTCCTTCGGACAGGGGGATTTAATGGCTACACCTTC.